One sample yielded the 19 T cell receptor beta chains listed below, sequenced in a study of blood T cells in healthy people across ages. Primers used in a second PCR of roughly 6 to 11 cycles were a sample-barcoded 5' primer and a J-beta primer mix. MiXCR was run by TCRdb on the 5' RACE reads, yielding one entry per CDR3 protein. The table lists around 400,000 distinct CDR3 sequences, 45% to 60% of them singletons, with under 60% in the top ten. The sample comprised blood. The receptor set was obtained from a man between 60 and 75 years old in good health.

The chain uses TRBV28 and TRBJ2-5; 11 bases line up with TRBD2. The CDR3 covers 16 residues. J gave up 11 bases and V 3 bases, and 14 bases lay outside the gene matches. CDR1 and CDR2 from the germline V gene are MDHEN and SYDVKM. The chain's CDR3 is CASSLLAGGTYNEQYF. CDR3 nucleotides: TGTGCCAGCAGTTTGCTAGCGGGGGGTACCTACAATGAGCAGTACTTC.

V and J are TRBV5-1 and TRBJ2-3, with D tentatively TRBD2 (5 bases). V lost 0 bases to trimming and J lost 6 bases, with 11 bases between them. The CDR3 spans 14 residues. CDR1 and CDR2 from the germline V gene are SGHRS and YFSETQ. The CDR3: CASSLVGLADTQYF. As DNA, the CDR3 is TGCGCCAGCAGCTTGGTAGGATTAGCGGATACGCAGTATTTT.

This clonotype was seen a few times. The V and J genes are TRBV20-1 and TRBJ2-5; 9 nucleotides align to TRBD2. Judging by the DNA end, TRBJ2-7 fits better; the J call may be wrong. Germline lookup yields CDR1 DFQATT and CDR2 SNEGSKA (reference sequence). This CDR3 region has 12 residues. CDR3 sequence reads: CSARGGRAEQYF. The CDR3 region has the DNA TGCAGTGCTAGAGGCGGGAGGGCCGAGCAGTACTTC.

This chain links TRBV4-2 with TRBJ1-2; possible D gene TRBD1, 5 bases. CDR1 LGHNA and CDR2 YNFKEQ come from the germline V gene. The CDR3 is 14 amino acids. The V and J ends lost 0 bases and 8 bases respectively, with 13 bases between them. CDR3 sequence: CASSQDRAGKGYTF. The DNA for the CDR3 is TGTGCCAGCAGCCAAGATCGGGCAGGGAAGGGCTACACCTTC.

A note on this clonotype: One end of the junction fails to match germline, which may point to a read error. V and J are TRBV7-3 and TRBJ1-2, with 9 bases identical to TRBD1. The CDR3 has 15 amino acids. Germline V gene sequence: CDR1 SGHTA, CDR2 FQGTGA. Written as DNA, the CDR3 is TGTGCCTGCAGCCAGCGGGGACAGGGCGGAAATGGCTACACCTTC. Its protein product is CACSQRGQGGNGYTF.

The J gene is TRBJ2-5, the V gene TRBV5-1, with 13 bases matching TRBD2. The CDR3 is 14 residues long. V dropped 6 bases and J dropped 4; count of bases not matched to a gene: 3. The germline gives CDR1 SGHRS, CDR2 YFSETQ. CDR3 loop: CASTGLAGSETQYF. For the CDR3, the DNA is TGCGCCAGCACGGGACTAGCGGGGTCAGAGACCCAGTACTTC.

The rearrangement uses TRBV11-2 and TRBJ2-1, with 10 bases aligning to TRBD1. Germline lookup yields CDR1 SGHAT and CDR2 FQNNGV. J gave up 6 bases and V 5 bases, and 7 bases lay outside the gene matches. This CDR3 has 15 amino acids. This CDR3 reads CASSRNRDRGNEQFF. The CDR3 DNA sequence: TGTGCCAGCAGCCGTAACCGGGACAGGGGCAATGAGCAGTTCTTC. The full variable domain, rest sourced from reference TRBV11-2 and TRBJ2-1, is EAGVAQSPRYKIIEKRQSVAFWCNPISGHATLYWYQQILGQGPKLLIQFQNNGVVDDSQLPKDRFSAERLKGVDSTLKIQPAKLEDSAVYLCASSRNRDRGNEQFFGPGTRLTVL.

The chain couples TRBV18 to TRBJ2-6; D uncertain. Germline V gene data show CDR1 as KGHSH and CDR2 as LQKENI. CDR3 length: 15 residues. V was trimmed by 1 base and J by 0 bases, leaving 4 bases between them. The CDR3 is CASSPRLSGANVLTF. CDR3 DNA: TGTGCCAGCTCACCACGCCTCTCTGGGGCCAACGTCCTGACTTTC.

The J gene is TRBJ2-3, the V gene TRBV20-1; possible D gene TRBD2, 6 bases. CDR3 length: 14 amino acids. Germline V gene sequence: CDR1 DFQATT, CDR2 SNEGSKA (reference sequence). Trimming stripped 5 bases from V and 5 bases from J, with 17 bases between. This chain's CDR3 is CSALTSTNQDTQYF. CDR3 nucleotides: TGCAGTGCTCTTACTAGCACCAATCAAGATACGCAGTATTTT.

This clonotype was seen at least ten times. The chain recombines TRBV11-1 with TRBJ2-3; D not resolved. This CDR3 contains 14 residues. The V end was cut by 5 bases, the J end by 5 bases, with 14 bases between. Germline-derived CDR1 and CDR2 are SGHAT and FQDESV (reference sequence). CDR3 region: CASSVKWARDTQYF. The CDR3 DNA reads TGTGCCAGCAGCGTTAAATGGGCTAGAGATACGCAGTATTTT.

The rearrangement uses TRBV7-9 and TRBJ2-1; 7 bases are a match to TRBD2. This CDR3 has 14 amino acids. Germline-derived CDR1 and CDR2 are SEHNR and FQNEAQ (reference sequence). V was pared by 2 bases and J by 3 bases, with 1 base of the junction left unmatched. CDR3 region: CASSLSGNYNEQFF. CDR3 DNA: TGTGCCAGCAGCTTAAGCGGGAACTACAATGAGCAGTTCTTC.

This chain links TRBV6-1 with TRBJ2-3; D call uncertain. Trimming removed 3 bases at V and 1 base at J, with 11 bases between. The CDR3 consists of 15 residues. Germline V gives CDR1 MNHNS, CDR2 SASEGT. CDR3 nucleotides: TGTGCCAGCAGTGATCGACCAAGGGGCACAGATACGCAGTATTTT. Translation: CASSDRPRGTDTQYF.

The chain links TRBV28 to TRBJ2-1, with 9 bases aligning to TRBD1. CDR1 and CDR2 (germline): MDHEN, SYDVKM. The CDR3 contains 14 residues. V shed 2 bases, J shed 8 bases, and the junction held 4 bases outside the gene matches. CDR3 residues: CASSLDRDRDEQFF. In nucleotides, the CDR3 is TGTGCCAGCAGTTTAGACCGGGACAGGGATGAGCAGTTCTTC.

This clonotype was counted only a few times. CDR3 nucleotides: TGTGCCAGCAGCAGACCTCGAGGACAGGGGAGTTCTGGGGCCAACGTCCTGACTTTC. It translates to CASSRPRGQGSSGANVLTF. The J gene is TRBJ2-6, the V gene TRBV7-9, with 9 bases that match TRBD1. The CDR3 has 19 amino acids. In germline, CDR1 is SEHNR, CDR2 FQNEAQ (reference sequence). Germline trimming cut 5 bases from V and 1 base from J; bases unmatched to any gene: 12.

This sequence joins TRBV18 and TRBJ2-7; possible D gene TRBD1, 5 bases. This CDR3 contains 13 residues. V was pared by 3 bases and J by 5 bases, with 11 bases between. In germline, CDR1 is KGHSH, CDR2 LQKENI. The CDR3 loop reads CASSPIRVDEQYF. CDR3 DNA: TGTGCCAGCTCACCTATCAGGGTTGACGAGCAGTACTTC.

In its sample, this clonotype was seen a few times. J is TRBJ2-7 and V is TRBV7-8, with D perhaps matching TRBD2 (5 bases). Trimming removed 5 bases from V and 5 bases from J, with 16 bases in between. The CDR3 spans 14 residues. CDR1 and CDR2 (germline): SGHVS, FQNEAQ. CDR3 DNA sequence: TGTGCCAGCAGCGCCCCCGATACTAGTGACGAGCAGTACTTC. Translated: CASSAPDTSDEQYF.

This clonotype was seen only once. The chain is built from TRBV18 and TRBJ2-3; D is possibly TRBD1 or TRBD2 (6 bases each). The CDR3 runs to 17 residues. Per the germline V gene, CDR1 is KGHSH and CDR2 is LQKENI. Deletions cut 1 base from V and 4 bases from J, with 18 bases between. The CDR3 here is CASSPLTGSSAPDTQYF. In DNA, the CDR3 is TGTGCCAGCTCACCACTCACAGGGTCTAGCGCACCAGATACGCAGTATTTT.

The chain carries TRBV11-3 and TRBJ2-2; D call uncertain. The V gene's germline CDR1 is SGHNT and CDR2 YENEEA. The V and J ends lost 4 bases and 1 base respectively, with 7 bases between them. There are 14 residues in the CDR3. CDR3 DNA: TGTGCCAGCAGCTCCGGACGGAACACCGGGGAGCTGTTTTTT. This gives the protein CASSSGRNTGELFF.

The V and J genes are TRBV28 and TRBJ1-2, with D perhaps TRBD1 (5 bases). This CDR3 has 14 amino acids. The V gene lost 5 bases and the J gene lost 7 bases, with 17 bases spanning the gap. Germline V gene lookup returns CDR1 MDHEN and CDR2 SYDVKM. CDR3 coding DNA: TGTGCCAGCAGTCCTATGATGGGGACGGCTGGCTACACCTTC. This encodes CASSPMMGTAGYTF.